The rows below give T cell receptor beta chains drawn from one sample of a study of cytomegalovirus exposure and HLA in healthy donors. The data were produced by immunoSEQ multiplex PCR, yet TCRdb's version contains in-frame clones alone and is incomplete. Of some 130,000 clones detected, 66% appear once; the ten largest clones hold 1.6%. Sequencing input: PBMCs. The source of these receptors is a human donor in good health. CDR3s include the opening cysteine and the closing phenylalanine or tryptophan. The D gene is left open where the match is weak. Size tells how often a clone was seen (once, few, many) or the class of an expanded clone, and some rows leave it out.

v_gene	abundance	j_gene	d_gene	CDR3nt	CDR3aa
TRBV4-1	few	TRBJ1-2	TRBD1	TGCGCCAGCAGCCAAGGGGGAGGGACAGGGGCTCACTATGGCTACACCTTC	CASSQGGGTGAHYGYTF
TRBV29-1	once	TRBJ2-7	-	TGCAGCGTTGAAGATACCCGACCAGGGGAAATGAAAAAAAGTCGCGAGCAGTACTTC	CSVEDTRPGEMKKSREQYF
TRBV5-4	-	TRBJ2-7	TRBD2	TGTGCCAGCAGCAGCGGGACTAGCAGCCCCTACGAGCAGTACTTC	CASSSGTSSPYEQYF
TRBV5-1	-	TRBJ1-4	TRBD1	TGCGCCAGCAGCTTAACGGACAGGGGTAATGAAAAACTGTTTTTT	CASSLTDRGNEKLFF
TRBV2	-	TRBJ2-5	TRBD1	TGTGCCAGCAGTCAGCCAGGGGGTTGGTCGGAGACCCAGTACTTC	CASSQPGGWSETQYF
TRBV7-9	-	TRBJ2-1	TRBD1	TGTGCAAGCAGCATCCCCGGGACAGGGGGCCATGAGCAGTTCTTC	CASSIPGTGGHEQFF
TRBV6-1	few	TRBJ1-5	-	TGTGCCAGCAGTGAAGATACCGGGACACCCAATCAGCCCCAGCATTTT	CASSEDTGTPNQPQHF
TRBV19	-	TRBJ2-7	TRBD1	TGTGCCAGTCGAAGGACAGGGGACTACGAGCAGTACTTC	CASRRTGDYEQYF
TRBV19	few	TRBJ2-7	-	TGTGCCAGTAGTATGAAGGGAGGTGGGACCTACGAGCAGTACTTC	CASSMKGGGTYEQYF
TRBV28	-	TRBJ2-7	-	TGTGCCAGCAGTTTTTTTTCCTATAGGACAGCCTCCTACGAGCAGTACTTC	CASSFFSYRTASYEQYF
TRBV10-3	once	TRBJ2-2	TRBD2	TGTGCCATCAGTGAGTCGTGGGCGGGAGTGACCGGGGAGCTGTTTTTT	CAISESWAGVTGELFF
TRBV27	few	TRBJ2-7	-	TGTGCCACTAAGGAAGCGCTAACTGGATACGAGCAGTACTTC	CATKEALTGYEQYF
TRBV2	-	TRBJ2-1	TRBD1	TGTGCCAGCAGTGACGAGGGGGCGAATGAGCAGTTCTTC	CASSDEGANEQFF
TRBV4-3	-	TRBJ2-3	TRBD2	TGCGCCAGCAGCCAAGAGGTCGGACTAGCGGGACCGTATTTT	CASSQEVGLAGPYF
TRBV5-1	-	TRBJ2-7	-	TGCGCCAGCAGCTGGAGAGGAGGTAACCTCTACGAGCAGTACTTC	CASSWRGGNLYEQYF
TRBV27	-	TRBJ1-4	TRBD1	TGTGCCAGCACCACCGCCCGACAGGGGAATGAAAAACTGTTTTTT	CASTTARQGNEKLFF
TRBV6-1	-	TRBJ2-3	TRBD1	TGTGCCAGCAGTGGAAAGAACAGGGGAAGCACAGATACGCAGTATTTT	CASSGKNRGSTDTQYF
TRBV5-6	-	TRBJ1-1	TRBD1	TGTGCCAGCAGCTTGGGACAGGGGTGGGTCATGAACACTGAAGCTTTCTTT	CASSLGQGWVMNTEAFF
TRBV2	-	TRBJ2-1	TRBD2	TGTGCCAGCTTGCGGGAGAACCCCTACAATGAGCAGTTCTTC	CASLRENPYNEQFF
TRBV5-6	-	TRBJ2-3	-	TGTGCCAGCAGCGGGGGCCGGGACGGACGCACAGATACGCAGTATTTT	CASSGGRDGRTDTQYF
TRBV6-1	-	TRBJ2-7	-	TGTGCCAGTGGGCCAGCCCGCTACGAGCAGTACTTC	CASGPARYEQYF
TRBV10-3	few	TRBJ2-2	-	TGTGCCATCAGGACTATTGCGGCCGGGGAGCTGTTTTTT	CAIRTIAAGELFF
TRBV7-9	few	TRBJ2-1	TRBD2	TGTGCCAGCAGCTTAGATAGCGGGAGGCCAGGAGGGGGTCGTGAGCAGTTCTTC	CASSLDSGRPGGGREQFF
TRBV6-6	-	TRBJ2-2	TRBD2	TGTGCCAGCAGTCCGACTAGCGGGAGCACCGGGGAGCTGTTTTTT	CASSPTSGSTGELFF
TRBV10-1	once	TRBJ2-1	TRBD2	TGCGCCAGCAGTGAGGGGGGGAGGGCAGGAATTAACAATGAGCAGTTCTTC	CASSEGGRAGINNEQFF
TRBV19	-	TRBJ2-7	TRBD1	TGTGCCAGTAGTTCCCGGGACAGGAACTACGAGCAGTACTTC	CASSSRDRNYEQYF
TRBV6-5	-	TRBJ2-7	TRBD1	TGTGCCAGCAGTTACTCCGGGACAGTTGCCTACGAGCAGTACTTC	CASSYSGTVAYEQYF
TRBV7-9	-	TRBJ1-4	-	TGTGCCAGCAGCGCGAGGGAGGATAGAGGGGAAAAACTGTTTTTT	CASSAREDRGEKLFF
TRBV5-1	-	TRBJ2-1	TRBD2	TGCGCCAGCAGCTTGGGACTAGCAGACTACAATGAGCAGTTCTTC	CASSLGLADYNEQFF
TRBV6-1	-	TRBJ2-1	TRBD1	TGTGCCAGCAGTGAACTTTGGACAGGGGTACATGAGCAGTTCTTC	CASSELWTGVHEQFF
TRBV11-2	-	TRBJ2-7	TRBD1	TGTGCCAGCAGCTTAACCCCGACAGGGGACGAGCAGTACTTC	CASSLTPTGDEQYF
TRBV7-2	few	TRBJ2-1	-	TGTGCCAGCAGCTTACTGCGACTAGATAACTATTATGAGCAGTTCTTC	CASSLLRLDNYYEQFF
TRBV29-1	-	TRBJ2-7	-	TGCAGCGCGGCCCGGGACTTTCACGAGCAGTACTTC	CSAARDFHEQYF
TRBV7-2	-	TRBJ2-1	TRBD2	TGTGCCAGCAGCTCCGCGCTAGCGGGAAATGAGCAGTTCTTC	CASSSALAGNEQFF
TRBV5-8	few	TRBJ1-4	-	TGTGCCAGCAGCTTGGGACCGGGACTGAATGAAAAACTGTTTTTT	CASSLGPGLNEKLFF
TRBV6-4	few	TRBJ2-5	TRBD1	TGTGCCAGCAGTGACTCGGACAGGGAGACCCAGTACTTC	CASSDSDRETQYF
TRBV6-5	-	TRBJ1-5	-	TGTGCCAGCAGTTACTCGGTACCAGGCAATCAGCCCCAGCATTTT	CASSYSVPGNQPQHF
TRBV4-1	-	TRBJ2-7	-	TGCGCCAGCAGCCAAGGCGACGGGTCTCTATCCTACGAGCAGTACTTC	CASSQGDGSLSYEQYF
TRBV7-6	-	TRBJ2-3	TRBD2	TGTGCCAGCAGCTCCCTTAGCGGGAAGGATACGCAGTATTTT	CASSSLSGKDTQYF
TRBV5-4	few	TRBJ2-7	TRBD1	TGTGCCAGCAGCTTGGAAGCGGCCTCCAGGGGGGAGCAGTACTTC	CASSLEAASRGEQYF
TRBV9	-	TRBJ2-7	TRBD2	TGTGCCAGCAGCGTAGGGCGGGAGAGGGCCTACGAGCAGTACTTC	CASSVGRERAYEQYF
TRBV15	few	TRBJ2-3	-	TGTGCCACCAGCAGAGACACCTACCGTCGGGGCACAGATACGCAGTATTTT	CATSRDTYRRGTDTQYF
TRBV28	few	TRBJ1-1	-	TGTGCCAGCAGTTTTGGGGGGGTTATGCGAGCTGAAGCTTTCTTT	CASSFGGVMRAEAFF
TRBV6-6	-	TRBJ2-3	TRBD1	TGTGCCAGCAGTACCGGACAGGGGGAGTCAGATACGCAGTATTTT	CASSTGQGESDTQYF
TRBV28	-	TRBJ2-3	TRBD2	TGTGCCAGCAGCGATAGCGGGACTCCCTTCACAGATACGCAGTATTTT	CASSDSGTPFTDTQYF
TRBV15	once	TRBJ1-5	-	TGTGCCACCAGCAGAGATCTGGGGGCTGGTCAGCCCCAGCATTTT	CATSRDLGAGQPQHF
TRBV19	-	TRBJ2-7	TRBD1	TGTGCCAGTAGTTTGGGACAGGGCCCCTACGAGCAGTACTTC	CASSLGQGPYEQYF
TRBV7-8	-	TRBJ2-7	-	TGTGCCAGCAGCTTGTCCCCAGGGCACCTCTCCTACGAGCAGTACTTC	CASSLSPGHLSYEQYF